This T cell receptor (beta chain) is drawn from a study of blood T cell repertoires in COVID-19. On the study more broadly: Collection of acute and convalescent COVID-19 samples took place in the United States, Italy and Spain. Sources were T cells, B-cell-depleted T cells, or PBMCs; the material itself was cDNA or gDNA.

Measured with immunoSEQ multiplex PCR; TCRdb has only the in-frame clones, and not every one. Of more than 95,000 clones in the sample, more than 80% were seen once. The CDR3 consists of 16 residues. Trimming cost V 8 bases and J 5 bases; bases outside gene matches: 14. CDR1 is MDHEN, CDR2 SYDVKM, per germline. The specimen was peripheral blood. This rearrangement joins TRBV28 to TRBJ2-2; 7 bases fit TRBD2. This receptor was obtained from a man between 60 and 70 years old with acute or convalescent COVID-19. In DNA form, the CDR3 reads TGTGCCAGCGGGGGACTAAGGTTAGCGGAAACCGGGGAGCTGTTTTTT. Its translation: CASGGLRLAETGELFF.